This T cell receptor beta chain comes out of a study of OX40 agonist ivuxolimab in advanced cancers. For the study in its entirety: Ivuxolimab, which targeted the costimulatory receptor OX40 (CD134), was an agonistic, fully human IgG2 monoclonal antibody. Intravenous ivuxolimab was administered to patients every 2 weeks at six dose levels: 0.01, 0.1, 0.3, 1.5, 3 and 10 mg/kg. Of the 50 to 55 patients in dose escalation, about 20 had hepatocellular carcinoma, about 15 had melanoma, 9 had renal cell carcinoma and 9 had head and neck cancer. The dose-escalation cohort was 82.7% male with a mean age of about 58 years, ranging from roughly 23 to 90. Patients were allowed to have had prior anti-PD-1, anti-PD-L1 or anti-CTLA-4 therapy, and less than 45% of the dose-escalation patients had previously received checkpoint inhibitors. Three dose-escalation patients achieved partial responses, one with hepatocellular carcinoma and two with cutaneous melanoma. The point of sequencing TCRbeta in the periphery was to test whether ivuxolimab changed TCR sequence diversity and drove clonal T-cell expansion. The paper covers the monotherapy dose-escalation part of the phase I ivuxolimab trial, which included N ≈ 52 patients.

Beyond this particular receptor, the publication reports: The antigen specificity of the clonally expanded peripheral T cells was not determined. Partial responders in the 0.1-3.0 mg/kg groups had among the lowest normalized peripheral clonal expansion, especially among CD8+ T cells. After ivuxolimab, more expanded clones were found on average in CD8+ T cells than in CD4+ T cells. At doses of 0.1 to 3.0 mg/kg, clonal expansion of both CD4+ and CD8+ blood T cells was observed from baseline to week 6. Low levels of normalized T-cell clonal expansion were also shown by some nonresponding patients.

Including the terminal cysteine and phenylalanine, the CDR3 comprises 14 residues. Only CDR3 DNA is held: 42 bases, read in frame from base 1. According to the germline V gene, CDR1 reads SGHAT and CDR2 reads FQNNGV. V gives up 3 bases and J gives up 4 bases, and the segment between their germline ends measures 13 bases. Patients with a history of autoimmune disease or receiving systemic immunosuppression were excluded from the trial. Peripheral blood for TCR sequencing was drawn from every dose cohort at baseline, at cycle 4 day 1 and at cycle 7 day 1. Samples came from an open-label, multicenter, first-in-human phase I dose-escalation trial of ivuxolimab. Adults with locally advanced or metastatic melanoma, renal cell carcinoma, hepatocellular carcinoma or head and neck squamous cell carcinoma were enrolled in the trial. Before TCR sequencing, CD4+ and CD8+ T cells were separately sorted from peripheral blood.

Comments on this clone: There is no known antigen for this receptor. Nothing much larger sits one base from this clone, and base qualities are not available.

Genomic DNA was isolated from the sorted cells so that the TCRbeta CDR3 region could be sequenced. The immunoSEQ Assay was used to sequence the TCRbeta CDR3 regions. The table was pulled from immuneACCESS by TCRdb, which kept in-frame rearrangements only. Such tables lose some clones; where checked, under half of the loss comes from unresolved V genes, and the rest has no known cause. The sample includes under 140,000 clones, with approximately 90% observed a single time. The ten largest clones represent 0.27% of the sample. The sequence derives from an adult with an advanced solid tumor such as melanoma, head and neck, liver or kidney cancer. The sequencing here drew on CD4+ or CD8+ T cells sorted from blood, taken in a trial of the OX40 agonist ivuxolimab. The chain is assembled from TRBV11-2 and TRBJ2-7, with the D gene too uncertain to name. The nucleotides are TGTGCCAGCAGCTTGAACTCCGGACGATACGAGCAGTACTTC. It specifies CASSLNSGRYEQYF.